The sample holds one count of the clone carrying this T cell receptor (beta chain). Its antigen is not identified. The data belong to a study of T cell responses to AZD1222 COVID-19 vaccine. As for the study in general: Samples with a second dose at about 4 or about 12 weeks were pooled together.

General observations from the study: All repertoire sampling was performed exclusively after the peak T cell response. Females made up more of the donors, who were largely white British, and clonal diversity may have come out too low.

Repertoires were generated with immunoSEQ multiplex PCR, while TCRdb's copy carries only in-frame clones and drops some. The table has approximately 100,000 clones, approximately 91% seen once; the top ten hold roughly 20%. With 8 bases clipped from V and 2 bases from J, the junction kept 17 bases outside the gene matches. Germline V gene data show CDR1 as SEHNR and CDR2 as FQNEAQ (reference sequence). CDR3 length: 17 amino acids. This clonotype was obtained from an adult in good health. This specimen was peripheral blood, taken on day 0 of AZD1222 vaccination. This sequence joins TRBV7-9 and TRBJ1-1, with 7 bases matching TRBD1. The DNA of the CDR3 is TGTGCCAGCTTACGCTTAGGCCCGGGACAGACAAACACTGAAGCTTTCTTT. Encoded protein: CASLRLGPGQTNTEAFF.